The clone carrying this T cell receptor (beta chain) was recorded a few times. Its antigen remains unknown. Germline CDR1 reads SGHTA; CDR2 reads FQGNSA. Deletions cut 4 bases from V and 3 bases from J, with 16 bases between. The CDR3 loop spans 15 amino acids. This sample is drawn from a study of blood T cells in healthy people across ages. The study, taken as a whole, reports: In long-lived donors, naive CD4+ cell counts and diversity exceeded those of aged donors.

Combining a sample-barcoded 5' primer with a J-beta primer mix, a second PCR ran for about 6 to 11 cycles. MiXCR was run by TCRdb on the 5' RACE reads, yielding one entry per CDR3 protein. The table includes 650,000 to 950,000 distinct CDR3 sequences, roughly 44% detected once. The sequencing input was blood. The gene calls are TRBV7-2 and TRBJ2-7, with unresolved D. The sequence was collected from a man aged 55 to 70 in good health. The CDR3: CASSSRPRTDYEQYF. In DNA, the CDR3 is TGTGCCAGCAGCTCTAGACCCAGGACGGACTACGAGCAGTACTTC.